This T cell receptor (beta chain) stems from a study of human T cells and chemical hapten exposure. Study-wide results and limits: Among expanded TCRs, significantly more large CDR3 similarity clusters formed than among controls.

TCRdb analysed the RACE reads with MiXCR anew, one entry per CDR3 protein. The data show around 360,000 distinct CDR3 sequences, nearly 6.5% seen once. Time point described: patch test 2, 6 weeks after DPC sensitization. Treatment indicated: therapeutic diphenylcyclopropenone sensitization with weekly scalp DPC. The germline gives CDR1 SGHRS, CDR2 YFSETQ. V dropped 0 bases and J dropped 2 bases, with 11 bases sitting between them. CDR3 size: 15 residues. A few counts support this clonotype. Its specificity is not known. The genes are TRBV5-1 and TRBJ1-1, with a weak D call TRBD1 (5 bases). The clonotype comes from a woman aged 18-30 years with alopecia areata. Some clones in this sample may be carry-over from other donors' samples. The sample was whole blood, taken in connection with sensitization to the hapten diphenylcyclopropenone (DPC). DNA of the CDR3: TGCGCCAGCAGCTTGGAACAGGTTAGCAACACTGAAGCTTTCTTT. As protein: CASSLEQVSNTEAFF.